The 18 T cell receptor beta chains in this list originate from one sample, sequenced in a study of T-cell reconstitution after alpha-beta-depleted transplantation in children. This sample's TCRbeta library carried unique molecular identifier barcodes. TCRdb analysed the PCR reads with MiXCR anew, one entry per CDR3 protein. The sample lists about 600,000 distinct CDR3 sequences, around 23% occurring once. Specimen: PBMCs, mostly from graft donor cells, collected 360 days after TCRalphabeta/CD19-depleted stem cell transplant. The receptors were gathered from a boy under three years old who had a stem cell transplant for acute myeloid leukemia, so the T cells may come from the graft donor.

V gene TRBV20-1 combines with J gene TRBJ2-1, with a weak D call TRBD1 (5 bases). CDR1 is DFQATT, CDR2 SNEGSKA, per germline (reference sequence). CDR3 length: 11 residues. CDR3 loop: CRADSYNEQFF. The CDR3 nucleotides are TGCAGGGCTGACAGTTACAATGAGCAGTTCTTC.

Written as DNA, the CDR3 is TGTGCCAGCAGCCCTTCGAAGGGGGTCCACAATGAGCAGTTCTTC. It encodes CASSPSKGVHNEQFF. This rearrangement joins TRBV3-1 to TRBJ2-1, with D possibly TRBD1 on 6 matching bases. Germline V gene sequence: CDR1 LGHDT, CDR2 YNNKEL (reference sequence). CDR3 length: 15 residues. The V gene lost 4 bases and the J gene lost 5 bases, with 15 bases spanning the gap.

In its sample, this clonotype was seen once. The chain carries TRBV10-2 and TRBJ1-1; the D gene is possibly TRBD1 (6 bases). Looked up from germline, CDR1 is WSHSY and CDR2 is SAAADI. CDR3 size: 14 residues. Trimming cost V 7 bases and J 5 bases, with 17 bases left between them. The CDR3 spells CASINPGARTEAFF. Written as DNA, the CDR3 is TGCGCCAGCATCAATCCGGGGGCCCGAACTGAAGCTTTCTTT.

This clonotype was picked up a small number of times. The gene calls are TRBV4-3 and TRBJ1-3, with D possibly matching TRBD1 (5 bases). The CDR3 is made up of 13 amino acids. CDR1 is LGHNA and CDR2 is YSLEER in the germline V gene. The V end lost 0 bases, the J end lost 7 bases, and 7 bases lay between the germline ends. The CDR3 here is CASSQEKGNTIYF. Here the CDR3 DNA reads TGCGCCAGCAGCCAAGAAAAGGGGAACACCATATATTTT.

There are many counts of this clonotype. The J gene is TRBJ2-3, the V gene TRBV29-1; D not resolved. With 4 bases removed from V and 0 bases from J, the gap between germline ends came to 2 bases. CDR1 and CDR2 from the germline V gene are SQVTM and ANQGSEA. CDR3 size: 11 residues. The CDR3: CSVGSTDTQYF. The CDR3 DNA is TGCAGCGTTGGAAGCACAGATACGCAGTATTTT.

This clonotype was picked up a small number of times. The V and J genes are TRBV2 and TRBJ2-7; 7 bases fit TRBD1. V trimming: 5 bases; J trimming: 1 base; junction bases outside the gene matches: 5. This CDR3 has 14 amino acids. CDR1 is SNHLY, CDR2 FYNNEI, per germline. The chain's CDR3 is CASSNRDSSYEQYV. The CDR3, as DNA: TGTGCCAGCAGTAACCGGGACAGTTCCTACGAGCAGTACGTC.

This clonotype has a single count. The V call is TRBV4-3, the J call TRBJ2-7, with TRBD2 identical over 8 bases. Germline-derived CDR1 and CDR2 are LGHNA and YSLEER. The ends lost 1 base at V and 5 bases at J; junction bases unmatched: 16. This CDR3 comprises 18 residues. The CDR3 DNA reads as TGCGCCAGCAGCCAAGGAGAATGGGAAGCGGGGGTGGTCGACGAGCAGTACTTC. Protein sequence: CASSQGEWEAGVVDEQYF.

The chain has TRBV9 and TRBJ2-1; 8 bases fit TRBD1. Trimming took 5 bases from V and 6 from J; bases not matched to a gene: 4. CDR1 and CDR2 (germline): SGDLS, YYNGEE. CDR3 size: 13 residues. The CDR3 loop is CASRAGTGNEQFF. The CDR3 DNA is TGTGCCAGCAGAGCCGGGACAGGCAATGAGCAGTTCTTC.

The V call is TRBV29-1, the J call TRBJ2-5; D is perhaps TRBD1 or TRBD2 (5 bases each). The germline CDR1 and CDR2 sequences are SQVTM and ANQGSEA. The CDR3 sequence is 14 residues long. V shed 2 bases and J shed 5 bases, with 15 bases lying between them. Written as DNA, the CDR3 is TGCAGCGTTGAACAGGGTGGGGGTAGGGAGACCCAGTACTTC. Its protein is CSVEQGGGRETQYF. The entire variable domain, with the rest obtained from reference TRBV29-1 and TRBJ2-5, is as follows: SAVISQKPSRDICQRGTSLTIQCQVDSQVTMMFWYRQQPGQSLTLIATANQGSEATYESGFVIDKFPISRPNLTFSTLTVSNMSPEDSSIYLCSVEQGGGRETQYFGPGTRLLVL.

This rearrangement joins TRBV11-2 to TRBJ2-2; 10 bases fit TRBD1. V trimming: 1 base; J trimming: 1 base; junction bases outside the gene matches: 6. In germline, CDR1 is SGHAT, CDR2 FQNNGV. The CDR3 consists of 18 residues. CDR3 sequence: CASSLGDRGLWNTGELFF. The CDR3 nucleotides are TGTGCCAGCAGCTTAGGCGACAGGGGGCTTTGGAACACCGGGGAGCTGTTTTTT. Together with reference TRBV11-2 and TRBJ2-2, the CDR3 gives the full variable domain: EAGVAQSPRYKIIEKRQSVAFWCNPISGHATLYWYQQILGQGPKLLIQFQNNGVVDDSQLPKDRFSAERLKGVDSTLKIQPAKLEDSAVYLCASSLGDRGLWNTGELFFGEGSRLTVL.

V is TRBV12-5 and J is TRBJ1-6, with D maybe TRBD1 (6 bases). V dropped 4 bases and J dropped 6 bases, with 22 bases sitting between them. CDR1 and CDR2 from the germline V gene are LGHNT and FRNRAP. CDR3 length: 18 residues. The DNA of the CDR3 is TGTGCTAGTGGTTCCAAGTCCCACAGGGATAGTGGTAATTCACCCCTCCACTTT. It is translated as CASGSKSHRDSGNSPLHF.

J is TRBJ1-2 and V is TRBV20-1; D not resolved. The V end was cut by 0 bases, the J end by 6 bases, with 11 bases between. The CDR3 runs 13 residues. Germline CDR1 reads DFQATT; CDR2 reads SNEGSKA (reference sequence). The CDR3 nucleotides are TGCAGTGCTAGAGAAATGAGGGATCATGGCTACACCTTC. Amino acids: CSAREMRDHGYTF.

The rearrangement uses TRBV20-1 and TRBJ2-7, with 7 nucleotides matching TRBD1. The J segment lost 4 bases and the V segment lost 6 bases, leaving 6 bases of the junction unmatched. CDR3 length: 12 amino acids. Germline V gene sequence: CDR1 DFQATT, CDR2 SNEGSKA (reference sequence). The CDR3 sequence is CSASTGKYEQYV. The CDR3 region has the DNA TGCAGTGCCTCGACAGGGAAATACGAGCAGTACGTC.

This chain connects TRBV20-1 to TRBJ2-7; 7 bases agree with TRBD1. Per the germline V gene, CDR1 is DFQATT and CDR2 is SNEGSKA (reference sequence). The ends lost 5 bases at V and 3 bases at J; junction bases unmatched: 16. The CDR3 spans 16 residues. This chain's CDR3 is CSAPNPGQKGRYEQYF. CDR3 DNA sequence: TGCAGTGCTCCGAACCCGGGACAGAAAGGGCGCTACGAGCAGTACTTC.

The rearrangement uses TRBV4-3 and TRBJ2-6; D unclear. V gave up 2 bases and J gave up 0 bases, with 17 bases separating them. Germline CDR1 is LGHNA and CDR2 is YSLEER. The CDR3 is 19 residues long. CDR3 bases: TGCGCCAGCAGCCAATACCCCCCGTCCGAGGACTCTGGGGCCAACGTCCTGACTTTC. The encoded protein is CASSQYPPSEDSGANVLTF.

This clonotype occurred a few times. The chain has TRBV20-1 and TRBJ1-1; unclear D gene. This CDR3 is built from 14 residues. The V end was cut by 6 bases, the J end by 3 bases, with 17 bases between. Germline CDR1 and CDR2: DFQATT and SNEGSKA (reference sequence). This chain's CDR3 is CSAPGRRDDTEAFF. The CDR3 region has the DNA TGCAGTGCCCCTGGCCGGCGGGATGACACTGAAGCTTTCTTT.

This clonotype was counted at least ten times. The gene calls are TRBV29-1 and TRBJ2-3; D remains unclear. Trimming shortened V by 4 bases and J by 0 bases, and 14 bases separated the two germline ends. CDR1 is SQVTM, CDR2 ANQGSEA, per germline. CDR3 length equals 15 residues. CDR3 sequence reads: CSVGATYTSTDTQYF. DNA of the CDR3: TGCAGCGTTGGGGCCACCTACACTAGCACAGATACGCAGTATTTT.

The CDR3 nucleotides are TGTGCCAGCAGTAACGGCACCAATGAGCAGTTCTTC. This gives the protein CASSNGTNEQFF. The chain links TRBV12-3 or TRBV12-4 to TRBJ2-1, with unresolved D. Trimming cost V 5 bases and J 6 bases, with 8 bases left between them. The CDR3 extends over 12 amino acids.